A selection of T cell receptor beta chains follows, all from one sample in a study of blood T cell repertoires in COVID-19. Profiled with immunoSEQ multiplex PCR; TCRdb holds only in-frame clones, not every one. The data hold about 63,000 clones, with roughly 85% observed a single time. Sequenced: peripheral blood. Every receptor here comes from a human donor in a cohort sampled during active COVID-19. CDR3s include the opening cysteine and the closing phenylalanine or tryptophan. Fields, in order: D gene, clone size, V gene, J gene, CDR3 DNA, CDR3 protein. A D gene is named only where the DNA matches it firmly. The size of a clone is reported for some rows only, either as once, few or many, or as a class for expanded clones.

.	.	TRBV6-5	TRBJ2-7	TGTGCCAGCAGCCCCATCAGGGGAGAAGGAGAGCAGTACTTC	CASSPIRGEGEQYF
.	.	TRBV5-4	TRBJ1-5	TGTGCCAGCAGCACGGGGATAAATCAGCCCCAGCATTTT	CASSTGINQPQHF
.	once	TRBV3-1/TRBV3-2	TRBJ1-1	TGTGCCAGCAGCCAAGTGGCAGGTTTTCAAGCTTTCTTT	CASSQVAGFQAFF
TRBD2	.	TRBV5-1	TRBJ2-1	TGCGCCAGCAGCCCCCAGAGCGGGAGGCCTAGTGAGCAGTTCTTC	CASSPQSGRPSEQFF
TRBD2	.	TRBV7-8	TRBJ2-7	TGTGCCAGCAGCTTAGCCCCCGGGACTAGCACATATGAGCAGTACTTC	CASSLAPGTSTYEQYF
.	.	TRBV19	TRBJ2-7	TGTGCCAGTAGCGCCCCGGGACAACGAGGCTCCTACGAGCAGTACTTC	CASSAPGQRGSYEQYF
TRBD1	.	TRBV3-1/TRBV3-2	TRBJ1-2	TGTGCCAGCAGCCAGGCGGACAGGGCCCCCTATGGCTACACCTTC	CASSQADRAPYGYTF
TRBD1	.	TRBV19	TRBJ1-1	TGTGCCAGTACCCCCTTACCCAGGGGGCACACTGAAGCTTTCTTT	CASTPLPRGHTEAFF
.	once	TRBV6-5	TRBJ2-7	TGTGCCAGCACTTACCCAGGGTACTCAATCTACGAGCAGTACTTC	CASTYPGYSIYEQYF
TRBD1	.	TRBV5-1	TRBJ2-7	TGCGCCAGCAGCTACGGACAGGGGCCGACCTACGAGCAGTACTTC	CASSYGQGPTYEQYF
.	few	TRBV7-9	TRBJ2-1	TGTGCCAGCAGCTCGGGGAGGAGGGAGCAGTTCTTC	CASSSGRREQFF
TRBD2	few	TRBV6-5	TRBJ2-7	TGTGCCAGCGGAGCGGGAGCCTCTCTCCCCTGGAAGTACTTC	CASGAGASLPWKYF
.	.	TRBV7-2	TRBJ2-1	TGTGCCAGCGGCTGGGCGGGGATCTACAATGAGCAGTTCTTC	CASGWAGIYNEQFF
TRBD2	.	TRBV3-1/TRBV3-2	TRBJ2-2	TGTGCCAGCAGCCAGTTACCGGGACTAGCGGGGGGGCGACGTTCGAACACCGGGGAGCTGTTTTTT	CASSQLPGLAGGRRSNTGELFF
.	.	TRBV5-1	TRBJ2-7	TGCGCCAGCAGGAAAGACACGAACTCCTACGAGCAGTACTTC	CASRKDTNSYEQYF
.	.	TRBV5-4	TRBJ1-6	TGTGCCAGCCAGAACTCGGCGGGAAGCTCCTATAATTCACCCCTCCACTTT	CASQNSAGSSYNSPLHF
.	.	TRBV20-1	TRBJ1-1	TGCAGTGCCAAGAGTGGGCCTGAAGCTTTCTTT	CSAKSGPEAFF
TRBD1	.	TRBV28	TRBJ2-3	TGTGCCAGCAGTGCGGGACAGGGGGCATCTAGCACAGATACGCAGTATTTT	CASSAGQGASSTDTQYF
.	.	TRBV7-2	TRBJ1-6	TGTGCCAGCAGCTTCGACAGGAATAATTCACCCCTCCACTTT	CASSFDRNNSPLHF
.	.	TRBV11-2	TRBJ1-3	TGTGCCAGCACGCGAGGGCCTGGAAACACCATATATTTT	CASTRGPGNTIYF
TRBD2	.	TRBV5-6	TRBJ2-2	TGTGCCAGCAGCCTATCACTACTAGCGGGATCGAACACCGGGGAGCTGTTTTTT	CASSLSLLAGSNTGELFF
.	.	TRBV7-8	TRBJ2-1	TGTGCCAGCACCCTCGGGTCCTTGAAAAGCTCCTACAATGAGCAGTTCTTC	CASTLGSLKSSYNEQFF
TRBD1	.	TRBV7-8	TRBJ2-6	TGTGCCAGCAGCTTATGGGACAGAGTGCGCTCTGGGGCCAACGTCCTGACTTTC	CASSLWDRVRSGANVLTF
TRBD2	.	TRBV3-1/TRBV3-2	TRBJ2-3	TGTGCCAGCAGCACCCGGGGGGGCGGGACAGATACGCAGTATTTT	CASSTRGGGTDTQYF
.	.	TRBV2	TRBJ1-6	TGTGCCAGCAGCCGCTCGGGGAATTCACCCCTCCACTTT	CASSRSGNSPLHF
TRBD1	.	TRBV6-5	TRBJ2-5	TGTGCCAGCAGTCCTGACAGGGGTAGGGGAGAGACCCAGTACTTC	CASSPDRGRGETQYF
.	.	TRBV19	TRBJ1-3	TGTGCCAGTAGGACGACAGGCCGCTCTGGAAACACCATATATTTT	CASRTTGRSGNTIYF
.	.	TRBV21-1	TRBJ1-1	TGTGCCAGCAGCAGATCCGGGACAAGATTTACCGCTGAAGCTTTCTTT	CASSRSGTRFTAEAFF
.	.	TRBV9	TRBJ1-1	TGTGCCAGCAGCGAGGGGGGAGGGAGCACTGAAGCTTTCTTT	CASSEGGGSTEAFF
.	.	TRBV10-3	TRBJ1-1	TGTGCCATCAGTGAGGCAGGGGAGAACACTGAAGCTTTCTTT	CAISEAGENTEAFF
.	.	TRBV7-2	TRBJ2-4	TGTGCCAGCAGCTTAGCGCCCGGGGTTCAGTACTTC	CASSLAPGVQYF
TRBD2	.	TRBV4-2	TRBJ2-5	TGTGCCAGCAGCCAAGGAACGGGGGGTATTGAGACCCAGTACTTC	CASSQGTGGIETQYF
.	.	TRBV2	TRBJ1-4	TGTGCCAGCAGTCTCGAGGAAAAACTGTTTTTT	CASSLEEKLFF
.	.	TRBV3-1/TRBV3-2	TRBJ2-7	TGTGCCAGCAGCCGGGCAGGAGGATCCTACGAGCAGTACTTC	CASSRAGGSYEQYF
TRBD2	.	TRBV27	TRBJ2-2	TGTGCCAGCAGTTTAAGTTCGCCTAGCGGGCGTGGCGGGGAGCTGTTTTTT	CASSLSSPSGRGGELFF
TRBD2	many	TRBV11-2	TRBJ2-7	TGTGCCAGCAGCCCTCGATTGGGAGGGGTCTACGAGCAGTACTTC	CASSPRLGGVYEQYF
TRBD1	.	TRBV4-3	TRBJ1-2	TGCGCCAGCAGCCAAGTGCAGGGGGCCATACATGGCTACACCTTC	CASSQVQGAIHGYTF
.	.	TRBV3-1/TRBV3-2	TRBJ2-7	TGTGCCAGCAGCCGTAGACAGAACTACGAGCAGTACTTC	CASSRRQNYEQYF
TRBD1	.	TRBV5-1	TRBJ1-1	TGCGCCAGCAGCTTGCAGACAGGGCTCCCGATGAACACTGAAGCTTTCTTT	CASSLQTGLPMNTEAFF
.	.	TRBV5-4	TRBJ2-3	TGTGCCAGCAGACAGGCCTCCGGCACAGATACGCAGTATTTT	CASRQASGTDTQYF
.	.	TRBV6-5	TRBJ1-1	TGTGCCAGCAGACCACAGGTATACACTGAAGCTTTCTTT	CASRPQVYTEAFF
.	.	TRBV18	TRBJ1-2	TGTGCCAGCTCGCCTCGACAGGATTGGAACTATGGCTACACCTTC	CASSPRQDWNYGYTF
.	.	TRBV6-6	TRBJ1-3	TGTGCCAGCAGTTATGGACACCAAAGCTCTGGAAACACCATATATTTT	CASSYGHQSSGNTIYF
.	.	TRBV10-3	TRBJ2-1	TGTGCCATACAGGGTTCCTCGGGGAATGAGCAGTTCTTC	CAIQGSSGNEQFF
.	.	TRBV20-1	TRBJ1-2	TGCAGTGCTAGCGTAATCTATGGCTACACCTTC	CSASVIYGYTF